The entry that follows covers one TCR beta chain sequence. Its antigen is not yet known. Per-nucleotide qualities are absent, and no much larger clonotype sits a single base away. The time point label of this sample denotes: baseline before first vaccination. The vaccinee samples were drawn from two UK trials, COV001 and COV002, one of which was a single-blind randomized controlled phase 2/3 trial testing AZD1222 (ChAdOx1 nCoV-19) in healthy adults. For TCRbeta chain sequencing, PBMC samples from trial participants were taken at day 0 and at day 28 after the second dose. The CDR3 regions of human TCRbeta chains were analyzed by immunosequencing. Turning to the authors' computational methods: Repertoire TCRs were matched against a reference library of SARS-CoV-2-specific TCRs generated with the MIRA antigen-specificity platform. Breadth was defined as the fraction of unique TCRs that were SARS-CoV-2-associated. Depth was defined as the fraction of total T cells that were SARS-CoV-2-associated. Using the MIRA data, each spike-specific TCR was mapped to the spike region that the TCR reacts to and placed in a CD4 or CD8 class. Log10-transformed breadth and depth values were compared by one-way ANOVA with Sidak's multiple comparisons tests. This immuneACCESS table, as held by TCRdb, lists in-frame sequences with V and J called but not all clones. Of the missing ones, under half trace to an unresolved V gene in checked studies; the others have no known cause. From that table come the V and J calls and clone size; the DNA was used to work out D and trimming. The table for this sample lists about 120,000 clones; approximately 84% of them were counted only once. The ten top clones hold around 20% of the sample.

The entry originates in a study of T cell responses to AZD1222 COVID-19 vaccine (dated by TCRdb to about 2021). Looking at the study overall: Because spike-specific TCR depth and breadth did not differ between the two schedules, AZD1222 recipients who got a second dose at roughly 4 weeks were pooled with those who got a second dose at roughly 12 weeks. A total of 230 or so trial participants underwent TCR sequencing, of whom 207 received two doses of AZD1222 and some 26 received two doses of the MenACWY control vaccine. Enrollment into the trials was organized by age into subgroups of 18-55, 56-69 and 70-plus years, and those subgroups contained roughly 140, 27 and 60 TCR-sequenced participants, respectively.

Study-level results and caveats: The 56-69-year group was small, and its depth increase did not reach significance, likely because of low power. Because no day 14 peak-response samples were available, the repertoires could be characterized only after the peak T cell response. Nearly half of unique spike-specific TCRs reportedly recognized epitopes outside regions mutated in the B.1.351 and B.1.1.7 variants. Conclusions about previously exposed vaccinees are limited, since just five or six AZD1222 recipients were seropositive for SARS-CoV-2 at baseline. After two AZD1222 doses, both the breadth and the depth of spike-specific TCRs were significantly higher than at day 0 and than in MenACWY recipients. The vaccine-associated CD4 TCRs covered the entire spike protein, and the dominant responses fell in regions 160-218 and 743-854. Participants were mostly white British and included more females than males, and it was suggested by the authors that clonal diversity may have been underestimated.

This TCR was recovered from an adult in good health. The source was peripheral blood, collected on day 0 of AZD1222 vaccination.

The sequenced DNA is TGTGCCAGCAGCTGGTCCACTAGCCCGTCCTACAATGAGCAGTTCTTC. Its product reads: CASSWSTSPSYNEQFF. Here the chain combines TRBV7-2 and TRBJ2-1, and the D gene may be TRBD2, 6 bases matching. Per the germline V gene, SGHTA is the CDR1 and FQGNSA is the CDR2. The V and J ends are trimmed by 4 bases and 1 base, leaving 14 bases between them. The CDR3 covers 16 residues, taking in both the cysteine and the phenylalanine. Only the CDR3 part of the read is kept: 48 bases, read in frame from the first base. With the rest looked up from the reference TRBV7-2 and TRBJ2-1 genes rather than sequenced, the full variable domain is GAGVSQSPSNKVTEKGKDVELRCDPISGHTALYWYRQSLGQGLEFLIYFQGNSAPDKSGLPSDRFSAERTGGSVSTLTIQRTQQEDSAVYLCASSWSTSPSYNEQFFGPGTRLTVL.